These 13 T cell receptor beta chains were sequenced from one sample in a study of blood T cell repertoires in COVID-19. Assay used: immunoSEQ multiplex PCR; TCRdb lists only in-frame clones, some missing. The profile shows a few hundred thousand clones, roughly 84% of them singletons. Sequencing was performed on peripheral blood. These receptors all come from a person aged 70 to 85 with COVID-19, enrolled during active disease.

The chain uses TRBV2 and TRBJ1-5; the D gene is possibly TRBD1 (5 bases). Trimming cost V 6 bases and J 4 bases, with 16 bases left between them. Looked up from germline, CDR1 is SNHLY and CDR2 is FYNNEI. The CDR3 is 15 residues long. CDR3 protein: CASRRDRGGNQPQHF. In DNA form, the CDR3 reads TGTGCCAGCAGGCGGGACCGGGGGGGGAATCAGCCCCAGCATTTT.

The genes are TRBV15 and TRBJ1-6, with 9 bases fitting TRBD1. The CDR3 contains 19 residues. CDR1 is LNHNV, CDR2 YYDKDF, per germline (reference sequence). With V trimmed by 2 bases and J by 9 bases, 17 bases remained unmatched. The CDR3 region has the DNA TGTGCCACCAGCAGACAATGGACCGGGACAGGGTTTGGTAGTTCACCCCTCCACTTT. Translation: CATSRQWTGTGFGSSPLHF.

The J gene is TRBJ1-5, the V gene TRBV13; 8 bases map to TRBD1. The CDR3 is 15 amino acids. V shed 8 bases and J 2 bases; nucleotides not matched to a gene: 8. Germline lookup yields CDR1 PRHDT and CDR2 FYEKMQ (reference sequence). The CDR3 is CASGTGGSGNQPQHF. CDR3 sequence (DNA): TGTGCCAGCGGAACAGGGGGATCAGGCAATCAGCCCCAGCATTTT.

The J gene is TRBJ1-2, the V gene TRBV19; D uncertain. This CDR3 comprises 13 residues. Trimming took off 5 bases at V and 7 bases at J, with 14 bases between the two ends. Germline CDR1 and CDR2: LNHDA and SQIVND (reference sequence). CDR3 in amino acids: CASSPFRGTGYTF. For the CDR3, the DNA is TGTGCCAGTAGTCCTTTTAGAGGCACTGGCTACACCTTC.

The chain uses TRBV5-4 and TRBJ2-1; D might be TRBD2 (5 bases). The V end lost 5 bases, the J end lost 0 bases, and 15 bases lay between the germline ends. The CDR3 consists of 16 residues. Germline values: CDR1 SGHNT, CDR2 YYREEE (reference sequence). CDR3 sequence (DNA): TGTGCCAGCAGTTACGGAGGTCCCAGCTCCTACAATGAGCAGTTCTTC. This encodes CASSYGGPSSYNEQFF.

This clone was picked up a small number of times. The gene calls are TRBV27 and TRBJ1-6; D remains ambiguous. V was clipped by 1 base and J by 10 bases, with 8 bases between them. The CDR3 runs to 13 residues. From germline, CDR1 is MNHEY and CDR2 SMNVEV (reference sequence). CDR3 loop: CASSLLAASPLHF. The CDR3 DNA reads as TGTGCCAGCAGTTTATTGGCTGCATCACCCCTCCACTTT.

The chain couples TRBV11-2 to TRBJ2-5; D is unclear. The germline V and J ends were trimmed by 5 bases and 2 bases, with 9 bases remaining between them. The CDR3 runs 13 residues. Germline V gene sequence: CDR1 SGHAT, CDR2 FQNNGV. The CDR3 nucleotides are TGTGCCAGCAGCCAACTCGATCAAGAGACCCAGTACTTC. This gives the protein CASSQLDQETQYF.

The V call is TRBV7-8, the J call TRBJ2-7; maybe TRBD1 (6 bases). Per germline, CDR1 SGHVS and CDR2 FQNEAQ. Between the trimmed V and J ends, which lost 4 bases and 9 bases, there was a span of 25 bases. CDR3 length: 16 residues. The CDR3 protein is CASSSARGPTLRSQYF. The DNA for the CDR3 is TGTGCCAGCAGCTCAGCCAGGGGACCAACTTTACGTTCGCAGTACTTC.

The chain joins TRBV12-3 or TRBV12-4 to TRBJ2-5, with D possibly TRBD2 on 6 matching bases. Deletions cut 6 bases from V and 1 base from J, with 9 bases between. The CDR3 sequence is 13 residues long. In nucleotides, the CDR3 is TGTGCCAGCAGCCGGGACTCCCAAGAGACCCAGTACTTC. Its translation: CASSRDSQETQYF.

The chain joins TRBV7-9 to TRBJ2-7, with TRBD1 matching over 9 bases. From germline, CDR1 is SEHNR and CDR2 FQNEAQ (reference sequence). The CDR3 runs 15 residues. With V trimmed by 4 bases and J by 6 bases, 10 bases remained unmatched. The CDR3 sequence is CASSSLGQGYVEQYF. The CDR3 region has the DNA TGTGCCAGCAGCTCGTTGGGACAGGGTTACGTCGAGCAGTACTTC.

The CDR3 reads CASSYVGSSYNEQFF. The DNA of the CDR3 is TGTGCCAGCAGTTACGTAGGGAGCTCCTACAATGAGCAGTTCTTC. J is TRBJ2-1 and V is TRBV6-5; tentative D call: TRBD2 (5 bases). CDR1 is MNHEY and CDR2 is SVGAGI in the germline V gene. Trimming pared 2 bases from V and 0 bases from J, leaving 8 bases between. The CDR3 consists of 15 residues.

This sequence joins TRBV7-2 and TRBJ2-3, with D unclear. This CDR3 is 14 amino acids long. Germline-derived CDR1 and CDR2 are SGHTA and FQGNSA. V was trimmed by 2 bases and J by 6 bases, leaving 12 bases between them. The CDR3 DNA is TGTGCCAGCAGCTTAATGCCCCTACAGGATACGCAGTATTTT. Encoded protein: CASSLMPLQDTQYF.

The V and J genes are TRBV6-2 or TRBV6-3 and TRBJ1-2; D gene ambiguous. V dropped 3 bases and J dropped 8 bases, with 16 bases sitting between them. Germline V CDR1 and CDR2: MNHEY, SVGEGT. There are 14 residues in the CDR3. This CDR3 is CASSYAERVWGYTF. The CDR3 nucleotides are TGTGCCAGCAGTTATGCCGAGAGGGTCTGGGGCTACACCTTC.